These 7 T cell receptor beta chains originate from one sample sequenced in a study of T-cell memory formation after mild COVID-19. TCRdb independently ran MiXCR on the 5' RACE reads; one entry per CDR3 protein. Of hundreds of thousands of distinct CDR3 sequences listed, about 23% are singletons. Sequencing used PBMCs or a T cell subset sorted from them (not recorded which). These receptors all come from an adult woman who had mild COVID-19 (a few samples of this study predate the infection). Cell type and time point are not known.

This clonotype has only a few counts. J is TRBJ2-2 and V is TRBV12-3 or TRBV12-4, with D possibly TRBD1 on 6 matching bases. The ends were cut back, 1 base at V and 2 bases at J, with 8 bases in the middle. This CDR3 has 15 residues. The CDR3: CASSLGGPNTGELFF. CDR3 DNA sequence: TGTGCCAGCAGTTTAGGGGGGCCAAACACCGGGGAGCTGTTTTTT.

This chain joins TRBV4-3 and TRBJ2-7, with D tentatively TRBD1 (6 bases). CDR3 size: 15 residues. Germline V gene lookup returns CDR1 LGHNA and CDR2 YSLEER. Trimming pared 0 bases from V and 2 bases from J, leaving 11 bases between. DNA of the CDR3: TGCGCCAGCAGCCAAGATGCTCCAGGGGCCTACGAGCAGTACTTC. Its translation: CASSQDAPGAYEQYF.

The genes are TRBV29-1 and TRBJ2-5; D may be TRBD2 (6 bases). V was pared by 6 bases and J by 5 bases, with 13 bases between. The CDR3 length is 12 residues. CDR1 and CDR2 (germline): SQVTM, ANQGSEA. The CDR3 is CSVGGVLETQYF. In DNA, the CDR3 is TGCAGCGTAGGCGGGGTCCTCGAGACCCAGTACTTC.

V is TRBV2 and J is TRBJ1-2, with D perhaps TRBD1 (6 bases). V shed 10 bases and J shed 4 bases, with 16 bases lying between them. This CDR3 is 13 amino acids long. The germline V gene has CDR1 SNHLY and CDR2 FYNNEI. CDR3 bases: TGTGCCATCACTCGACAGGAAAGCTATGGCTACACCTTC. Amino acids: CAITRQESYGYTF.

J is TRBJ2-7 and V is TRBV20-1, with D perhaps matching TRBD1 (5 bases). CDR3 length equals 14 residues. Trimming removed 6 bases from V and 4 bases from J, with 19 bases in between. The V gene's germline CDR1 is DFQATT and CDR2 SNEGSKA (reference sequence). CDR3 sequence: CSAIGAGIGYEQYF. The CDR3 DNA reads TGCAGTGCCATCGGTGCAGGGATAGGGTACGAGCAGTACTTC.

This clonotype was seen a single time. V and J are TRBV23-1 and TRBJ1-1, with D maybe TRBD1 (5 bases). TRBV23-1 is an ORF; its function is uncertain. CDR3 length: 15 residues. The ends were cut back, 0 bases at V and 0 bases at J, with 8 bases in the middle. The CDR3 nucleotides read TGCGCCAGCAGTCAATCGGGGGGGGTGAACACTGAAGCTTTCTTT. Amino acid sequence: CASSQSGGVNTEAFF.

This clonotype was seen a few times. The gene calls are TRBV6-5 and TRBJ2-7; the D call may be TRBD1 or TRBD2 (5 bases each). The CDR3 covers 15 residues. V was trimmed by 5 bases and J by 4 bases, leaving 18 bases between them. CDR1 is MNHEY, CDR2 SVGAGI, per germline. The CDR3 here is CASSQYSGTLYEQYF. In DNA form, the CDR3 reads TGTGCCAGCAGTCAGTATTCCGGGACGTTGTACGAGCAGTACTTC.